This TCR beta chain was documented in a study of human T cells and chemical hapten exposure. In the original workflow: Sampled TCR counts reached a median of around 89,000 per sample, with values ranging from about 20,000 to 750,000. TCRdb itself ran the RACE reads through MiXCR, one entry per CDR3 protein. These V and J calls originate from TCRdb's pipeline instead of the authors' own analysis. The repertoire has about 93,000 distinct CDR3 sequences, approximately 9% of them found once; the top ten carry 2.5% to 3%. CDR1 is MDHEN and CDR2 is SYDVKM in the germline V gene. The length of the CDR3 is 14 residues. Between the trimmed V and J ends, which lost 2 bases and 1 base, there was a span of 8 bases. Described time point: healthy volunteer bleed at 2 weeks. The total RNA was obtained from whole blood that was not fractionated. Ten or more counts support this clonotype.

Sequenced material: whole blood. The genes are TRBV28 and TRBJ1-1; D ambiguous. The receptor was isolated from a female donor in good health. Some clones in this sample may be carry-over from other donors' samples. CDR3 coding DNA: TGTGCCAGCAGTTTAGGGAGGTCGAACACTGAAGCTTTCTTT. Its translation: CASSLGRSNTEAFF.